Detailed here is one T cell receptor beta chain. This record belongs to a study of blood T cell repertoires in COVID-19. Study-level information: Researchers got acute and convalescent COVID-19 samples from the United States, Italy and Spain.

Some clones are missing from TCRdb's copy, which holds only in-frame ones; the method was immunoSEQ multiplex PCR. The sample shows 300,000 to 400,000 clones, roughly 90% of them seen only once. The V gene end was trimmed by 4 bases and the J gene end by 5 bases; junction bases not matched to a gene: 7. This CDR3 is 15 amino acids long. Germline CDR1 and CDR2: SGHVS and FNYEAQ. The specimen sequenced was peripheral blood. The gene calls are TRBV7-6 and TRBJ1-4; 7 nucleotides match TRBD1. The receptor was isolated from a woman aged 25 to 39 with COVID-19, enrolled during active disease. CDR3 DNA sequence: TGTGCCAGCAGCTCTGAACAGGGGACGAATGAAAAACTGTTTTTT. This gives the protein CASSSEQGTNEKLFF.